This record covers a single T cell receptor (beta chain). This record belongs to a study of shared clonotypes between healthy human individuals. CD4+ cells were split into CD45RA+ naive and CD45RA-negative memory subsets. CDR1 and CDR2 (germline): LNHDA, SQIVND (reference sequence). The CDR3 sequence is 13 residues long. V lost 6 bases and J 1 base, leaving 7 bases between the germline ends. The data were produced by immunoSEQ multiplex PCR, yet TCRdb's version contains in-frame clones alone and is incomplete. Here the sample spans about 1.4 million clones, approximately 96% being singletons. Sequencing was carried out using naive CD4+ T cells sorted from blood. The subset: CD45RA+ positively selected. This clonotype was sampled from a man between 25 and 39 years old in good health. The chain uses TRBV19 and TRBJ1-5; D not certain. The chain's CDR3 is CASSPGSNQPQHF. CDR3 bases: TGTGCCAGTAGCCCGGGAAGCAATCAGCCCCAGCATTTT.